This TCR beta chain was identified during a study of shared clonotypes between healthy human individuals. The CDR3 contains 20 residues. Trimming removed 1 base from V and 3 bases from J, with 25 bases in between. Germline V lookup: CDR1 LGHNA, CDR2 YSLEER. CD45RO-negative, CCR7-positively selected cells formed the naive CD8 fraction, excluding terminally differentiated effector memory CD45RA+ cells. Deep level was the assay's run setting. Clones were read by immunoSEQ multiplex PCR, and TCRdb kept only the in-frame ones, dropping some. The table includes some 2 million clones, over 85% detected once.

The rearrangement uses TRBV4-3 and TRBJ2-4; the D gene is possibly TRBD1 (6 bases). The sequencing input was naive CD8+ T cells sorted from blood. The receptor's source is a man younger than 35 in good health. The CDR3: CASSQVGAGTISWDKNIQYF. In DNA, the CDR3 is TGCGCCAGCAGCCAAGTGGGGGCTGGGACCATATCTTGGGACAAAAACATTCAGTACTTC.